This TCR beta chain was observed in a study of PD-L1 blockade in urothelial cancer. Background on the study: In terms of prior chemotherapy, patients had received 0 to 3 regimens. Timepoints chosen for blood analysis were 3 weeks (second dose) and 6 weeks after treatment start.

The time point denotes: pretreatment peripheral blood. Patients each gave 1 to 8 samples, pretreatment and on-treatment. Here immunoSEQ multiplex PCR was the method, and the copy in TCRdb shows in-frame clones only, minus some. The data contain about 52,000 clones, approximately 81% of them seen just once; the ten biggest clones take up 3.5% to 4.5%. The germline V and J ends were trimmed by 0 bases and 7 bases, with 18 bases remaining between them. CDR3 length: 16 amino acids. Germline-derived CDR1 and CDR2 are LGHNA and YSLEER. V is TRBV4-3 and J is TRBJ2-5, with D tentatively TRBD2 (7 bases). The specimen comprised PBMCs, sampled around atezolizumab (anti-PD-L1) treatment. The origin of this receptor is a man between 65 and 85 years old with urothelial cancer. The CDR3 DNA reads TGCGCCAGCAGCCAAGATCCCCGGGGGGCCGCTGGGACCCAGTACTTC. Translating gives CASSQDPRGAAGTQYF.